Listed below are T cell receptor beta chains from one sample, sequenced in a study of cytomegalovirus exposure and HLA in healthy donors. TCRdb's table, derived via immunoSEQ multiplex PCR, lists solely in-frame clones and lacks some. The repertoire holds roughly 130,000 clones, approximately 85% seen once, with roughly 1.7% in the top ten. Sequencing used PBMCs. The receptors here all came from a boy younger than 18 in good health and CMV-seronegative. The conserved cysteine and the conserved F or W are not part of the CDR3 here.

TRBV27	ASSFWGGSSGANVLT
TRBV7-2	ASRSGGWEAF
TRBV6-1	ASSEGRVSNQPQH
TRBV5-1	ASNPGNSYEQY
TRBV29-1	SVETGTVLNTIY
TRBV27	ASSLQGAGDEQF
TRBV27	ASSLLQGVNEQY
TRBV6-5	ASSAGTIEAF
TRBV7-2	ASSSVPGQSYEQY
TRBV18	ASSSSGTGSGNTIY
TRBV7-9	ASSSPGLAGRGEQY
TRBV4-1	ASSQWASEVPGELF
TRBV5-8	ASSMGLAVTGELF
TRBV7-9	ASSLARSGIKAHEQF
TRBV21-1	ASCLREGLTADTQY
TRBV6-1	ASSALRQGSSTDTQY